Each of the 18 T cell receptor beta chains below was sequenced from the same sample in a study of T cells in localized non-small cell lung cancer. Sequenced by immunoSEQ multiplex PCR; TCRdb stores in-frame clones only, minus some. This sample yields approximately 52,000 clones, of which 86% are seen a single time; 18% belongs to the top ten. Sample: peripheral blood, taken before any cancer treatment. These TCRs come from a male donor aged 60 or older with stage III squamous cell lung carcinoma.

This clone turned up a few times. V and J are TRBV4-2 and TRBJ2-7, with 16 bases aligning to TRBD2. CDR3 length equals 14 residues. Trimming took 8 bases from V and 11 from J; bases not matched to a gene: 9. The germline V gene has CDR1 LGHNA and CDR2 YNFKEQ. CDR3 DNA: TGTGCCAGCGCGAAACCAGGGACTAGCGGGGGGGAGTACTTC. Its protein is CASAKPGTSGGEYF.

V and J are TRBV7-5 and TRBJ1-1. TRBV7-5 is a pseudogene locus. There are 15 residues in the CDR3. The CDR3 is CVRSTRRCMNTEAFF. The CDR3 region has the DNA TGTGTCAGAAGCACTAGACGGTGCATGAACACTGAAGCTTTCTTT.

CDR3 bases: TGTGCCAGCAGCTTAACCCCGACAAGATACAATGAGCAGTTCTTC. Translated, it gives CASSLTPTRYNEQFF. The chain recombines TRBV11-1 with TRBJ2-1; D not certain. V shed 2 bases and J shed 4 bases, with 12 bases lying between them. The CDR3 sequence is 15 residues long. CDR1 is SGHAT and CDR2 is FQDESV in the germline V gene (reference sequence).

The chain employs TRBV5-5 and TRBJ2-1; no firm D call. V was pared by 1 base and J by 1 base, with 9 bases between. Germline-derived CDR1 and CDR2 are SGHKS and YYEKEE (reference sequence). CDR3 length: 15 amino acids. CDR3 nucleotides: TGTGCCAGCAGCTTGAGTCTAGTATCCTACAATGAGCAGTTCTTC. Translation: CASSLSLVSYNEQFF.

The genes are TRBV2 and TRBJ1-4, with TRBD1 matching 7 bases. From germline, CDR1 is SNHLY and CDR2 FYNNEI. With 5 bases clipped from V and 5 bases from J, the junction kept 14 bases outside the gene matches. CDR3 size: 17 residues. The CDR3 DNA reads TGTGCCAGCAGTCGTGGACAGGTGGTAGGGGGAAATGAAAAACTGTTTTTT. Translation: CASSRGQVVGGNEKLFF.

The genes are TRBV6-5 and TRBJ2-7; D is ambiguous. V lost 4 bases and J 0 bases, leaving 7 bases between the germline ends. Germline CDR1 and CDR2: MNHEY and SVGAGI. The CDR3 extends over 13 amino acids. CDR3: CASSFGGSYEQYF. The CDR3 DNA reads TGTGCCAGCAGTTTTGGTGGCTCCTACGAGCAGTACTTC.

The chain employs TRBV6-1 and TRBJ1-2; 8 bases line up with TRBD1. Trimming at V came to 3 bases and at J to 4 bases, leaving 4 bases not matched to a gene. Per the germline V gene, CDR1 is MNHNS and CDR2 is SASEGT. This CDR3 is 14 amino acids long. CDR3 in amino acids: CASSETGARYGYTF. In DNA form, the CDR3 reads TGTGCCAGCAGTGAGACAGGGGCCCGCTATGGCTACACCTTC.

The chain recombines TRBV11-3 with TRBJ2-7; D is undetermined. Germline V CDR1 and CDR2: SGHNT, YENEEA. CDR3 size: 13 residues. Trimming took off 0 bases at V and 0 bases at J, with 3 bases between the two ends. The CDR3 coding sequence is TGTGCCAGCAGCTTAGAAGACTCCTACGAGCAGTACTTC. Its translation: CASSLEDSYEQYF.

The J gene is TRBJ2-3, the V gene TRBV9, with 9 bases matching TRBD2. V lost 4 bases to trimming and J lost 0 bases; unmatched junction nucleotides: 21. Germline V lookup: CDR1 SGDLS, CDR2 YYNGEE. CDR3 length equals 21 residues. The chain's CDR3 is CASSPLPGLASRRVSTDTQYF. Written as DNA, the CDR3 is TGTGCCAGCAGCCCGCTCCCGGGACTAGCCTCCCGGAGGGTTAGCACAGATACGCAGTATTTT.

The CDR3 region is CASSSTRPLGYGYTF. CDR3 nucleotides: TGTGCCAGCAGCTCCACAAGACCCCTAGGCTATGGCTACACCTTC. This chain links TRBV6-5 with TRBJ1-2; D call uncertain. Germline V gives CDR1 MNHEY, CDR2 SVGAGI. The CDR3 has 15 amino acids. Trimming pared 6 bases from V and 4 bases from J, leaving 18 bases between.

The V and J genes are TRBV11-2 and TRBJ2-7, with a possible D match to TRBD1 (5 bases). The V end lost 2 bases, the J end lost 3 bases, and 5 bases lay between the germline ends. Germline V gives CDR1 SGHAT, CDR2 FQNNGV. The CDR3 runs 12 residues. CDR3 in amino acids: CASSLRGYEQYF. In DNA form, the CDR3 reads TGTGCCAGCAGCTTAAGGGGCTACGAGCAGTACTTC.

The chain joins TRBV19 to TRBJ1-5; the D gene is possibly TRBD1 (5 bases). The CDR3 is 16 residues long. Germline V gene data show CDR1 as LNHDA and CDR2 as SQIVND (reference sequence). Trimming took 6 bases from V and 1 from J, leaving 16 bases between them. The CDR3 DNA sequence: TGTGCCAGTAGCCGAGGGGCCGTTTTCAGCAATCAGCCCCAGCATTTT. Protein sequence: CASSRGAVFSNQPQHF.

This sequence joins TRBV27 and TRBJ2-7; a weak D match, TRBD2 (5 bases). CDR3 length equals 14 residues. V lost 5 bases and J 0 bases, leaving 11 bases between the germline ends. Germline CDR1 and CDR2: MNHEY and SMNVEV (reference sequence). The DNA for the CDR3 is TGTGCCAGCAGTCGAAAGCGGAGCTCCTACGAGCAGTACTTC. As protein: CASSRKRSSYEQYF.

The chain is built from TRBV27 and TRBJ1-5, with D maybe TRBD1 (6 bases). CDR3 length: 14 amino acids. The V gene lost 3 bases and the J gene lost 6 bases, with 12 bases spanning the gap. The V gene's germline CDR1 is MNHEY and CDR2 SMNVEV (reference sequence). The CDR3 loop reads CASSFAGVGQPQHF. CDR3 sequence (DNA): TGTGCCAGCAGTTTCGCAGGGGTAGGTCAGCCCCAGCATTTT.

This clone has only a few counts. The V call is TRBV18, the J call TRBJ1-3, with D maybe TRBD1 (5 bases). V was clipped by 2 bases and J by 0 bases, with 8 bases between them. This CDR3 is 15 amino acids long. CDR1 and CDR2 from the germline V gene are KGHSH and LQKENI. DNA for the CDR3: TGTGCCAGCTCACCAGGGACCAGCTCTGGAAACACCATATATTTT. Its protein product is CASSPGTSSGNTIYF.

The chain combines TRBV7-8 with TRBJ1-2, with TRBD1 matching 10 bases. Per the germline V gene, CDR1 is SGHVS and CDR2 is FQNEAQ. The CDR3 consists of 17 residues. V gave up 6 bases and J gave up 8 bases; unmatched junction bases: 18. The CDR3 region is CASRPRQGARVGEGYTF. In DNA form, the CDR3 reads TGTGCCAGCAGACCTAGACAGGGGGCGCGGGTTGGAGAAGGCTACACCTTC.

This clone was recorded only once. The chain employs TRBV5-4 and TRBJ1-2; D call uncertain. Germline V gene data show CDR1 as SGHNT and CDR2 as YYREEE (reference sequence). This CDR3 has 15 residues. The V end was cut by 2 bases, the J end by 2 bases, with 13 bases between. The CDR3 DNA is TGTGCCAGCAGCTTCAGCATACGGCAAAACTATGGCTACACCTTC. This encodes CASSFSIRQNYGYTF.

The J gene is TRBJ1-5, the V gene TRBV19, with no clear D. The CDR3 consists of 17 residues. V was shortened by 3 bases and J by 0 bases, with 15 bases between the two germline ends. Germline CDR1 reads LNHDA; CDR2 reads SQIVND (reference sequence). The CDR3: CASSMAGISYSNQPQHF. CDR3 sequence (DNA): TGTGCCAGTAGTATGGCGGGGATCTCCTATAGCAATCAGCCCCAGCATTTT.